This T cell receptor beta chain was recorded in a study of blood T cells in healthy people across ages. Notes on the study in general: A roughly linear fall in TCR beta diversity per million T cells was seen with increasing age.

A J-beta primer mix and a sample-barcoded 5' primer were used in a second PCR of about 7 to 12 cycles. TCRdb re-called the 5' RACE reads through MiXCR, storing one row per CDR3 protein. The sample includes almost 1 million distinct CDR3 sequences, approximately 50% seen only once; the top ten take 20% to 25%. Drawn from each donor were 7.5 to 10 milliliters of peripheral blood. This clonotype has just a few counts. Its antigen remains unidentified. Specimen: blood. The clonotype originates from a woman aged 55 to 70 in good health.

The CDR3 DNA sequence: TGTGCCAACCGTCGGGGGGCTGGGAATCAGCCCCAGCATTTT. It translates to CANRRGAGNQPQHF. The chain couples TRBV12-3 or TRBV12-4 to TRBJ1-5, with D tentatively TRBD1 (6 bases). The CDR3 extends over 14 amino acids. Between the trimmed V and J ends, which lost 10 bases and 4 bases, there was a span of 17 bases.